The rows below give T cell receptor beta chains drawn from one sample of a study of monozygotic twins with inflammatory bowel disease. TCRdb derives one entry per CDR3 protein from the 5' RACE reads, leaving out DNA. Its clone listing holds around 410,000 distinct CDR3 sequences. The specimen sequenced was blood. Receptors originate from a human donor with ulcerative colitis or Crohn's disease, or a healthy co-twin of an affected twin (not recorded which). Each CDR3 is given with its conserved first and last residue. The order of the fields is V gene, J gene, CDR3 protein.

v_gene: TRBV5-1
j_gene: TRBJ2-3
CDR3aa: CASLPATAGDTQYF

v_gene: TRBV7-6
j_gene: TRBJ1-1
CDR3aa: CASSLAPSPDRGRGTEAFF

v_gene: TRBV19
j_gene: TRBJ1-1
CDR3aa: CASSGATGVNTEAFF

v_gene: TRBV3-1
j_gene: TRBJ2-7
CDR3aa: CASSPTSGSTEQYF

v_gene: TRBV3-1
j_gene: TRBJ2-1
CDR3aa: CASSQVSVGNEQFF

v_gene: TRBV11-2
j_gene: TRBJ2-1
CDR3aa: CASSFLAVAGHFNEQFF

v_gene: TRBV10-3
j_gene: TRBJ2-7
CDR3aa: CAISDRDEQYF

v_gene: TRBV7-8
j_gene: TRBJ1-1
CDR3aa: CASSLALGGGTEAFF

v_gene: TRBV27
j_gene: TRBJ1-6
CDR3aa: CASRDNYNSPLHF

v_gene: TRBV5-1
j_gene: TRBJ1-2
CDR3aa: CASSLQDSTNYGYTF